The rows below give T cell receptor beta chains drawn from one sample of a study of blood T cell repertoires in COVID-19. Some clones are missing from TCRdb's copy, which holds only in-frame ones; the method was immunoSEQ multiplex PCR. This sample yields around 190,000 clones, of which about 88% are seen a single time; about 1% belongs to the top ten. Sequenced: peripheral blood. The source is a man aged 30-40 years with acute or convalescent COVID-19. CDR3s leave out the opening cysteine and the closing phenylalanine or tryptophan. The order of the fields is V gene, CDR3 protein.

V: TRBV6-5; CDR3: ASSYSGTGNTEAF
V: TRBV5-4; CDR3: ASSLRVGDNSPLH
V: TRBV3-1/TRBV3-2; CDR3: ASSQDSYGYT
V: TRBV15; CDR3: ATSPLDRSYNEQF
V: TRBV19; CDR3: ASSMAGRAGANVLT
V: TRBV13; CDR3: ASGSSGSTGELF
V: TRBV7-9; CDR3: ASSLSGIYNEQF
V: TRBV7-6; CDR3: ASSPRTFRQGDTQY
V: TRBV11-2; CDR3: ASRRDRRGGGYT
V: TRBV7-6; CDR3: ASSEKRQGGEKFEAF
V: TRBV6-1; CDR3: ASSGTSGRSYNEQF
V: TRBV2; CDR3: ASSVRLNQPQH
V: TRBV6-1; CDR3: ASSDIGTSGRRDEQF
V: TRBV2; CDR3: ASRDRPRSGRARDTQY